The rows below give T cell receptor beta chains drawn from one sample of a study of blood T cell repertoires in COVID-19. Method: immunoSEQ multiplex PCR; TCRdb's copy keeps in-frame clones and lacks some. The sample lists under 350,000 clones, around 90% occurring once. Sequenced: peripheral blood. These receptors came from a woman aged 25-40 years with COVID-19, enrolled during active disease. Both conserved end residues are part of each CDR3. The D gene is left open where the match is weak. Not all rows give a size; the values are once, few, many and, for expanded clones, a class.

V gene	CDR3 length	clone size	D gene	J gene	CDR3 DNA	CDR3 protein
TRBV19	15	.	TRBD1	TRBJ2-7	TGTGCCAGTAGTATATCCCCGGGACAGGGCTACGAGCAGTACTTC	CASSISPGQGYEQYF
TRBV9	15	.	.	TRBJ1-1	TGTGCCAGCAGCGTAGTTGCGGGGGCTGGCACTGAAGCTTTCTTT	CASSVVAGAGTEAFF
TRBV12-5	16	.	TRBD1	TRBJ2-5	TGTGCTAGTGGTCCCCAAACCGGACAGGGGGGAGAGACCCAGTACTTC	CASGPQTGQGGETQYF
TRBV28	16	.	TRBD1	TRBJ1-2	TGTGCCAGCAGTTTAGAGCCTCGGGACAGCAACTATGGCTACACCTTC	CASSLEPRDSNYGYTF
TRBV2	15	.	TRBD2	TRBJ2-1	TGTGCCAGCAGTGAAGAGGGACTAGTCGGGAATGAGCAGTTCTTC	CASSEEGLVGNEQFF
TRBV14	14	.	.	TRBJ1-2	TGTGCCAGCAGCCAAGTCGGGACTCACGGCGGCTACACCTTC	CASSQVGTHGGYTF
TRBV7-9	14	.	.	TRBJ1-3	TGTGCCAGCAGCCGGGCGGGGTCTGGAAACACCATATATTTT	CASSRAGSGNTIYF
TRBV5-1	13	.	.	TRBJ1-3	TGCGCCAGCGGCCAGGGTTCTGGAAACACCATATATTTT	CASGQGSGNTIYF
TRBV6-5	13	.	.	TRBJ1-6	TGTGCCAGCAGCCGACAGTTTAATTCACCCCTCCACTTT	CASSRQFNSPLHF
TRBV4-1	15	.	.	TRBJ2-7	TGCGCCAGCAGCTCCGTTAACCTTGACAGCTACGAGCAGTACTTC	CASSSVNLDSYEQYF
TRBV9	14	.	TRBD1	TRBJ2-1	TGTGCCAGCAGCAAGGACAGGGTAGACAATGAGCAGTTCTTC	CASSKDRVDNEQFF
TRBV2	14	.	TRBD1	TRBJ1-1	TGTGCCAGCAGGGACGGACAGGGGCACACTGAAGCTTTCTTT	CASRDGQGHTEAFF
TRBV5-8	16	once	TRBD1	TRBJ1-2	TGTGCCAGCAGCTTGATCGAAGGGACAGGTACCTATGGCTACACCTTC	CASSLIEGTGTYGYTF
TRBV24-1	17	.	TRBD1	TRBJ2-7	TGTGCCACCAGTGATCCCACCTCCGGGACAGAACTTTACGAGCAGTACTTC	CATSDPTSGTELYEQYF
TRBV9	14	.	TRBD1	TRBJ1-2	TGTGCCAGCAGCGACGGGACAGGGGACTATGGCTACACCTTC	CASSDGTGDYGYTF
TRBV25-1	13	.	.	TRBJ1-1	TGTGCCAGCAGTTCCCAGGCAAACACTGAAGCTTTCTTT	CASSSQANTEAFF
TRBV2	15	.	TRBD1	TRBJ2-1	TGTGCCAGCAGTGAGGGACAGCGGTTCTACAATGAGCAGTTCTTC	CASSEGQRFYNEQFF
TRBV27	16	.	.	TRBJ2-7	.	CASSTSGTGGPYEQYF
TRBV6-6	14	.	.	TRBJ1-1	TGTGCCAGCAGGAGTGTTCAAGAGGACACTGAAGCTTTCTTT	CASRSVQEDTEAFF
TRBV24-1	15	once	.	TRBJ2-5	TGTGCCACCAGTGATTTGTTCCGGGGGCAAGAGACCCAGTACTTC	CATSDLFRGQETQYF
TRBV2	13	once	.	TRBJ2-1	TGTGCCACCCGTGGCGGGACCCCCCATGAGCAGTTCTTC	CATRGGTPHEQFF
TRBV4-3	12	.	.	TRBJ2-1	TGCGCCAGCAGCTTAGAGGGAAATGAGCAGTTCTTC	CASSLEGNEQFF
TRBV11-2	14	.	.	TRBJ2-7	TGTGCCAGCAGCTTTTTTCAGGGGCCCTACGAGCAGTACTTC	CASSFFQGPYEQYF
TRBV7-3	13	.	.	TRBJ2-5	TGTGCCAGCAGCAGCGGACAGACGGCGACCCAGTACTTC	CASSSGQTATQYF
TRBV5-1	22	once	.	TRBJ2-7	TGCGCCAGCAGGATGACCAGCAAACATCTTCAAGGAAGGACGGGAGCGCAGTACGAGCAGTACTTC	CASRMTSKHLQGRTGAQYEQYF
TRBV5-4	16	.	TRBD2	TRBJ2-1	TGTGCCAGCAGCTTGGAGGCTAGCGGGCCCTACAATGAGCAGTTCTTC	CASSLEASGPYNEQFF
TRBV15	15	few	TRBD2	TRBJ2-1	TGTGCCACCAGCAGTTCTAGCGGAGGTTACAATGAGCAGTTCTTC	CATSSSSGGYNEQFF
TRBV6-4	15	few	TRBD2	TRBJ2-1	TGTGCCAGCAGCAAAGGGCGGGAGGGTTACAATGAGCAGTTCTTC	CASSKGREGYNEQFF
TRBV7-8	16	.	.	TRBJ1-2	TGTGCCAGCAGCCCTAGACCCCGCAGCAGCAACTATGGCTACACCTTC	CASSPRPRSSNYGYTF
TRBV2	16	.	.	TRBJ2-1	TGTGCCAGCAGTGGCCCTACAAGGGGGGGCGGCAATGAGCAGTTCTTC	CASSGPTRGGGNEQFF
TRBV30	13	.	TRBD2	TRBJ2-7	TGTGCCGGACGGACTAGCCCCTCCTACGAGCAGTACTTC	CAGRTSPSYEQYF
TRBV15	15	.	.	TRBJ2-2	TGTGCCACCAGCAGACCAGGGGCGAGGGCCGGGGAGCTGTTTTTT	CATSRPGARAGELFF
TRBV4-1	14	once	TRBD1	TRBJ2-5	TGCGCCAGCAGCTCCCCCCAGGGGGATGCGACCCAGTACTTC	CASSSPQGDATQYF
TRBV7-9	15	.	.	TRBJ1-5	TGTGCCAGCAGCTTGGGGGGGCGAGAAAATCAGCCCCAGCATTTT	CASSLGGRENQPQHF
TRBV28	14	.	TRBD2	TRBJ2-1	TGTGCCAGCAGTTTACTAGCGGGAGTGGAGGAGCAGTTCTTC	CASSLLAGVEEQFF
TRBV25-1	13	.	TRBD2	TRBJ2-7	TGTGCCAGCAGTGCCTGGGAGGGGAGGGAGCAGTACTTC	CASSAWEGREQYF
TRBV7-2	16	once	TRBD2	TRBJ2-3	TGTGCCAGCAGCCCGGTCGGGCTAGCGGAGACAGATACGCAGTATTTT	CASSPVGLAETDTQYF
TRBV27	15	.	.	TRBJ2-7	TGTGCCAGCAGTTTTCGCGGGACGTCCTCCTACGAGCAGTACTTC	CASSFRGTSSYEQYF
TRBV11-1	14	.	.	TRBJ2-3	TGTGCCAGCGGCCTGGGAGGACGGGGAGATACGCAGTATTTT	CASGLGGRGDTQYF
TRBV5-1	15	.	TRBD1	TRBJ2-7	TGCGCCAGCAGCTTGGAACCGGACAGGATCTACGAGCAGTACTTC	CASSLEPDRIYEQYF
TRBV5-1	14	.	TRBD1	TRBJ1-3	TGCGCCAGCAGCTTAACAGGGGTACGGGACACCATATATTTT	CASSLTGVRDTIYF
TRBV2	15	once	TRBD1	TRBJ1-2	TGTGCCAGCACCCAACGAGACAGGGGGTACTATGGCTACACCTTC	CASTQRDRGYYGYTF
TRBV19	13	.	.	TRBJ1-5	TGTGCCAGTAGTATGGAGAGCAATCAGCCCCAGCATTTT	CASSMESNQPQHF
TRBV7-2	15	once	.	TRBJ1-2	TGTGCCAGCAGCTCCACGGTGGGGGCGGACTATGGCTACACCTTC	CASSSTVGADYGYTF
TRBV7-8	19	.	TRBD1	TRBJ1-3	TGTGCCAGCAGCCCGTTAAGGTACAGGGGAAGATTATCTGGAAACACCATATATTTT	CASSPLRYRGRLSGNTIYF
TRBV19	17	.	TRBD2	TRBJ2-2	TGTGCCAGTAGTATCAGCCCCCCTAGCGGGAGGCCCGGGGAGCTGTTTTTT	CASSISPPSGRPGELFF
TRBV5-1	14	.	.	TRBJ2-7	TGCGCCAGCAGCCTACCGGGACTCGGACCGGAGCAGTACTTC	CASSLPGLGPEQYF
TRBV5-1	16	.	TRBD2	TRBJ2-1	TGCGCCAGCAGCGCCGGACTAGCGGTCTCCTACAATGAGCAGTTCTTC	CASSAGLAVSYNEQFF
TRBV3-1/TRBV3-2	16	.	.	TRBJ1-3	TGTGCCAGCAGCCGCGGTCAGGGCAGCTCTGGAAACACCATATATTTT	CASSRGQGSSGNTIYF
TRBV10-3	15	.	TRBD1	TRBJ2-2	TGTGCCATCACCGCCGGGACAGTGTATACCGGGGAGCTGTTTTTT	CAITAGTVYTGELFF
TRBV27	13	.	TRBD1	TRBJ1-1	TGTGCCAGCAGATTCCGGGACAGCGTTGAAGCTTTCTTT	CASRFRDSVEAFF
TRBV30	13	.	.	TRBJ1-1	TGTGCCTGGACCCCACACGGGAACGCTGAAGCTTTCTTT	CAWTPHGNAEAFF
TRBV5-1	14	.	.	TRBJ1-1	TGCGCCAGCAGCCGAGGAATGGCGGACACTGAAGCTTTCTTT	CASSRGMADTEAFF
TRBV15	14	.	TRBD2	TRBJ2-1	TGTGCCACCAGCAGGGATCCGGGCGGGAGAGAGCAGTTCTTC	CATSRDPGGREQFF
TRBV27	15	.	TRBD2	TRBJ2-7	TGTGCCAGCAGTTTAGATCCGACTAGCGGGTACGAGCAGTACTTC	CASSLDPTSGYEQYF
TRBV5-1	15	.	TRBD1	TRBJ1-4	TGCGCCAGCAGCTTGGGAGGGACAGGGAACGAAAAACTGTTTTTT	CASSLGGTGNEKLFF